The 23 T cell receptor beta chains below come from one sample, sequenced in a study of Ad26.COV2.S vaccination and SARS-CoV-2 variants (dated by TCRdb to about 2021). Libraries were constructed by the immunoSEQ multiplex PCR assay. Drawn from immuneACCESS, this table holds only the in-frame rearrangements with V and J called that TCRdb kept. Clones are partly lost; checked studies trace under half to an unresolved V gene and leave the rest unexplained. The sample contains around 400,000 clones, more than 80% of them found a single time. About 12% of the sample rests with the top ten. The treatment or condition tag for this specimen amounts to: roughly 18 received Ad26.COV2.S at low or high dose, single or two shots; a few received placebo; per-sample allocation not given. Repertoires of vaccine and placebo recipients were sequenced from samples collected on day 63 after the first injection. The sample here was peripheral blood, taken in a trial of Ad26.COV2.S vaccine versus placebo. The receptors shown here come from a person between 18 and 65 years old who received the Ad26.COV2.S COVID-19 vaccine or a placebo.

The count of this clone is one. The rearrangement uses TRBV4-1 and TRBJ2-7, with no clear D. The germline V gene has CDR1 MGHRA and CDR2 YSYEKL. The V and J ends lost 1 base and 2 bases respectively, with 12 bases between them. CDR3 length: 15 residues. CDR3 residues: CASSQGGGSPYEQYF. The CDR3 region has the DNA TGCGCCAGCAGCCAAGGAGGCGGCTCCCCCTACGAGCAGTACTTC.

The rearrangement uses TRBV6-5 and TRBJ2-7, with 9 bases fitting TRBD2. V gave up 5 bases and J gave up 0 bases; unmatched junction bases: 5. The CDR3 has 15 amino acids. CDR1 MNHEY and CDR2 SVGAGI come from the germline V gene. The CDR3, as DNA: TGTGCCAGCAGTAGAGGACTAGCGTACTCCTACGAGCAGTACTTC. It yields the protein CASSRGLAYSYEQYF.

This rearrangement joins TRBV20-1 to TRBJ1-6; tentative D call: TRBD1 (6 bases). This CDR3 has 15 residues. Trimming shortened V by 3 bases and J by 8 bases, and 17 bases separated the two germline ends. CDR1 is DFQATT and CDR2 is SNEGSKA in the germline V gene (reference sequence). This CDR3 reads CSASSGTWGHSPLHF. CDR3 DNA: TGCAGTGCTAGTTCTGGCACTTGGGGGCATTCACCCCTCCACTTT.

V is TRBV2 and J is TRBJ2-7, with 7 bases fitting TRBD1. This CDR3 has 13 residues. J was trimmed by 0 bases and V by 6 bases; bases with no gene match: 2. Germline V CDR1 and CDR2: SNHLY, FYNNEI. CDR3 residues: CASRGDSSYEQYF. The CDR3 DNA follows: TGTGCCAGCAGAGGGGACAGCTCCTACGAGCAGTACTTC.

The chain is built from TRBV4-1 and TRBJ2-7; D is undetermined. Germline CDR1 is MGHRA and CDR2 is YSYEKL. Trimming removed 2 bases at V and 0 bases at J, with 14 bases between. This CDR3 is built from 16 residues. CDR3: CASSQSSPGTSYEQYF. CDR3 DNA: TGCGCCAGCAGCCAATCCTCACCCGGTACCTCCTACGAGCAGTACTTC.

The V gene is TRBV6-6, the J gene TRBJ2-1; the D gene is possibly TRBD1 (5 bases). Germline V gene data show CDR1 as MNHNY and CDR2 as SVGAGI (reference sequence). V gave up 6 bases and J gave up 8 bases, with 14 bases separating them. This CDR3 is 13 amino acids long. The CDR3 spells CASSRFQGDEQFF. In DNA form, the CDR3 reads TGTGCCAGCAGCAGATTTCAGGGTGATGAGCAGTTCTTC.

The chain joins TRBV27 to TRBJ1-6; D is uncertain. Looked up from germline, CDR1 is MNHEY and CDR2 is SMNVEV (reference sequence). The ends were cut back, 3 bases at V and 8 bases at J, with 8 bases in the middle. CDR3 length: 13 amino acids. CDR3 sequence: CASSLASHSPLHF. CDR3 DNA: TGTGCCAGCAGTTTGGCCAGTCATTCACCCCTCCACTTT.

The chain carries TRBV6-6 and TRBJ2-1; 12 nucleotides align to TRBD2. This CDR3 spans 14 amino acids. V gave up 10 bases and J gave up 5 bases; unmatched junction bases: 6. Germline CDR1 and CDR2: MNHNY and SVGAGI (reference sequence). Here the CDR3 reads CAISTSGSHNEQFF. CDR3 DNA sequence: TGTGCCATCTCGACTAGCGGGAGCCACAATGAGCAGTTCTTC.

The genes are TRBV5-5 and TRBJ1-5; 7 bases line up with TRBD1. V shed 6 bases, J shed 6 bases, and the junction held 9 bases outside the gene matches. Germline V gene sequence: CDR1 SGHKS, CDR2 YYEKEE (reference sequence). The CDR3 covers 14 residues. The CDR3 nucleotides read TGTGCCAGCACCACAGGGGTAAAAGGTCAGCCCCAGCATTTT. It yields the protein CASTTGVKGQPQHF.

The genes are TRBV30 and TRBJ1-1; 9 bases fit TRBD1. J gave up 5 bases and V 5 bases, and 9 bases lay outside the gene matches. CDR1 is GTSNPN and CDR2 is SVGIG in the germline V gene (reference sequence). CDR3 length: 14 amino acids. For the CDR3, the DNA is TGTGCCTGGGGAACCGACAGGGGGGGGACTGAAGCTTTCTTT. Amino acids: CAWGTDRGGTEAFF.

This chain links TRBV6-2 or TRBV6-3 with TRBJ1-5; D is ambiguous. Germline V gene lookup returns CDR1 MNHEY and CDR2 SVGEGT. Trimming pared 7 bases from V and 0 bases from J, leaving 13 bases between. The length of the CDR3 is 15 residues. CDR3 coding DNA: TGTGCCAGCACCCCCCCCGGTTATAGCAATCAGCCCCAGCATTTT. Translated, it gives CASTPPGYSNQPQHF.

The rearrangement joins TRBV7-9 to TRBJ2-1; 10 bases align to TRBD2. The trim removed 2 bases at V and 3 bases at J, leaving 7 bases unmatched. Germline CDR1 and CDR2: SEHNR and FQNEAQ (reference sequence). The CDR3 length is 17 residues. In DNA form, the CDR3 reads TGTGCCAGCAGCTTACAACCGGGACTAGCGTTCTACAATGAGCAGTTCTTC. Protein: CASSLQPGLAFYNEQFF.

The chain has TRBV5-1 and TRBJ1-2; D gene uncertain. From germline, CDR1 is SGHRS and CDR2 YFSETQ. CDR3 length: 14 amino acids. Deletions cut 9 bases from V and 1 base from J, with 16 bases between. The DNA of the CDR3 is TGCGCCACCCGATCTACCTTTTTTAACTATGGCTACACCTTC. This gives the protein CATRSTFFNYGYTF.

V is TRBV19 and J is TRBJ1-2; 7 nucleotides line up with TRBD1. This CDR3 has 14 amino acids. After removal of 7 bases from V and 0 bases from J, the junction contained 5 bases not matched to a gene. Looked up from germline, CDR1 is LNHDA and CDR2 is SQIVND (reference sequence). The CDR3 is CASTGTVANYGYTF. The DNA for the CDR3 is TGTGCCAGTACCGGGACAGTAGCTAACTATGGCTACACCTTC.

The chain links TRBV7-9 to TRBJ2-1; 7 positions match TRBD2. CDR1 is SEHNR, CDR2 FQNEAQ, per germline (reference sequence). Trimming cost V 6 bases and J 0 bases; bases outside gene matches: 8. The CDR3 length is 16 residues. CDR3 DNA sequence: TGTGCCAGCAGGGATCCTAGCGGAAACTCCTACAATGAGCAGTTCTTC. Amino acid sequence: CASRDPSGNSYNEQFF.

This clone was picked up a small number of times. V gene TRBV25-1 combines with J gene TRBJ2-1, with D hard to call. Germline CDR1 MGHDK, CDR2 SYGVNS. The CDR3 runs to 11 residues. Deletions cut 3 bases from V and 4 bases from J, with 1 base between. Written as DNA, the CDR3 is TGTGCCAGCAGTGAGTACAATGAGCAGTTCTTC. Protein: CASSEYNEQFF.

The CDR3 spells CASSQDSPSGRSDTQYF. In DNA, the CDR3 is TGCGCCAGCAGCCAAGATTCGCCTAGCGGGAGATCAGATACGCAGTATTTT. This chain connects TRBV4-1 to TRBJ2-3; 10 nucleotides align to TRBD2. The CDR3 length is 17 residues. With 0 bases clipped from V and 4 bases from J, the junction kept 7 bases outside the gene matches. Germline CDR1 and CDR2: MGHRA and YSYEKL.

The CDR3 DNA reads as TGTGCCACCAGTGATTTGACCCCAACTTACGCCGGGGAGCTGTTTTTT. Its protein product is CATSDLTPTYAGELFF. V is TRBV24-1 and J is TRBJ2-2; D is unresolved. V was shortened by 0 bases and J by 6 bases, with 13 bases between the two germline ends. The CDR3 has 16 residues. Germline CDR1 is KGHDR and CDR2 is SFDVKD.

V usage is TRBV4-1 and J usage is TRBJ2-7, with D maybe TRBD1 (6 bases). V shed 1 base and J shed 7 bases, with 11 bases lying between them. In germline, CDR1 is MGHRA, CDR2 YSYEKL. The CDR3 consists of 13 residues. CDR3 region: CASSQVQGREQYF. The CDR3 DNA sequence: TGCGCCAGCAGCCAAGTGCAGGGGAGAGAGCAGTACTTC.

The rearrangement uses TRBV7-2 and TRBJ2-7; 7 nucleotides agree with TRBD1. Trimming took 1 base from V and 7 from J; bases not matched to a gene: 7. The CDR3 is 14 amino acids. The germline V gene has CDR1 SGHTA and CDR2 FQGNSA. The CDR3 protein is CASSLDEGAREQYF. The CDR3 nucleotides are TGTGCCAGCAGCTTAGATGAGGGGGCTCGGGAGCAGTACTTC.

This clone has only one observation. The V gene is TRBV7-6, the J gene TRBJ2-1, with D perhaps matching TRBD1 (5 bases). The CDR3 is 15 amino acids. V lost 3 bases, J lost 8 bases, and 17 bases lay in between. From germline, CDR1 is SGHVS and CDR2 FNYEAQ. The chain's CDR3 is CASSLTTGSFDEQFF. For the CDR3, the DNA is TGTGCCAGCAGCTTGACCACAGGCTCTTTTGATGAGCAGTTCTTC.

J is TRBJ2-7 and V is TRBV3-1 (or the pseudogene TRBV3-2); unclear D gene. This CDR3 is built from 14 residues. The ends were cut back, 0 bases at V and 3 bases at J, with 9 bases in the middle. In germline, CDR1 is LGHDT, CDR2 YNNKEL (reference sequence). This CDR3 reads CASSQDLPGYEQYF. The CDR3 DNA follows: TGTGCCAGCAGCCAAGATCTTCCAGGCTACGAGCAGTACTTC.

This clone has only a few counts. The chain links TRBV19 to TRBJ1-5; 8 bases line up with TRBD1. CDR1 and CDR2 (germline): LNHDA, SQIVND (reference sequence). V lost 6 bases, J lost 7 bases, and 5 bases stayed unmatched. The CDR3 extends over 13 amino acids. CDR3 DNA: TGTGCCAGTAGCCAGGGGGCAGAACAGCCCCAGCATTTT. Translated, it gives CASSQGAEQPQHF.